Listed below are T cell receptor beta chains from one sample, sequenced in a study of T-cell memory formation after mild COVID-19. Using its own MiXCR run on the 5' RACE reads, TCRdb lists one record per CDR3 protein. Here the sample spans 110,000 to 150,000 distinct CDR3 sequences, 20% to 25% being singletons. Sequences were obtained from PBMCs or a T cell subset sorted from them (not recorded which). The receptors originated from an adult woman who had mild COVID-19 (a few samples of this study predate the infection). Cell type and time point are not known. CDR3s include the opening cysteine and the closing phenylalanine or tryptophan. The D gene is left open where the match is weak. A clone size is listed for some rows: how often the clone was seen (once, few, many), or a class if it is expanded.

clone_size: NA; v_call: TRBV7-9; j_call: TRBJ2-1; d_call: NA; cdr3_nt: TGTGCCAGCAGCTTAGATGGCAATGAGCAGTTCTTC; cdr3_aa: CASSLDGNEQFF
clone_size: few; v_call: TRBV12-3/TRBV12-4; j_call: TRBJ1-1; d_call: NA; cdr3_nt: TGTGCCAGCACCCCCGTGGGGGAAGACACTGAAGCTTTCTTT; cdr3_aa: CASTPVGEDTEAFF
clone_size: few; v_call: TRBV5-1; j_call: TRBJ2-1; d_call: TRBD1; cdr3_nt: TGCGCCAGCAGCTTTGGGGGACAGGGTGCCCACAATGAGCAGTTCTTC; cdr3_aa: CASSFGGQGAHNEQFF
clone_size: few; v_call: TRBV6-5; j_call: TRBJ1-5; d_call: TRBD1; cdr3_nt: TGTGCCAGCAGCCATACAGGGGAGAGCAATCAGCCCCAGCATTTT; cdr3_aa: CASSHTGESNQPQHF
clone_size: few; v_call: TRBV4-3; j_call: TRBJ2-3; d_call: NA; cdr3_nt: TGCGCCAGCAGCCACGCTGCCGGGGAAGTGCTAGATACGCAGTATTTT; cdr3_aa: CASSHAAGEVLDTQYF
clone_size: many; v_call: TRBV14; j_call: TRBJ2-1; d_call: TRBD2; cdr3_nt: TGTGCCAGCAGCCCCGGACTAGCGGGAGGGAATGAGCAGTTCTTC; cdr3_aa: CASSPGLAGGNEQFF
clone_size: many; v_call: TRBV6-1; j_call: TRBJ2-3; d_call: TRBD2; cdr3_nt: TGTGCCAGCAGAGCTCTTAGCGGGGGCTCAGATACGCAGTATTTT; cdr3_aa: CASRALSGGSDTQYF
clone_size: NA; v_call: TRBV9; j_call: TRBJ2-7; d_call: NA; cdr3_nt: TGTGCCAGCAGCGTAGAAGGGACGGATCTCGCCTACGAGCAGTACTTC; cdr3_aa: CASSVEGTDLAYEQYF
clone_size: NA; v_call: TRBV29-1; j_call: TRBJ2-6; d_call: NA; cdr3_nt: TGCAGCGTTGAAGAGTGGTCAGGGAGTGGGGCCAACGTCCTGACTTTC; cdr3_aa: CSVEEWSGSGANVLTF
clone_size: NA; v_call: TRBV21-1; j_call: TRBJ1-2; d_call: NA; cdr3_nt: TGTGCCAGCAGCAAAGGGGGTGGCTACACCTTC; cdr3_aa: CASSKGGGYTF
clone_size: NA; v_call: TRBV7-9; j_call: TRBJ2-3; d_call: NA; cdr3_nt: TGTGCCAGCAGCTTAGCATCAGATACGCAGTATTTT; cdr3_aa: CASSLASDTQYF
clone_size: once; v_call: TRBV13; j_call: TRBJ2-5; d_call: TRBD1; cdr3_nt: TGTGCCAGCAGCCCCACACGGACAGGGGAAGAGACCCAGTACTTC; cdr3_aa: CASSPTRTGEETQYF
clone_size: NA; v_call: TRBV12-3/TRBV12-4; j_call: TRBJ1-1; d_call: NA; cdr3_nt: TGTGCCAGCAGCACCCGCAGAGACAAGAACACTGAAGCTTTCTTT; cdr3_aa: CASSTRRDKNTEAFF
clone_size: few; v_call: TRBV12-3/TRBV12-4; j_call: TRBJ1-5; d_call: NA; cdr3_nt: TGTGCCAGCACACCCTTGGGAGATATATCCGATAGCAATCAGCCCCAGCATTTT; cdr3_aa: CASTPLGDISDSNQPQHF
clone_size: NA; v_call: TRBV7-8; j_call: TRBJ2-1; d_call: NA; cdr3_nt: TGTGCCAGCAGCTTCCGCTCGTCAACCAATGAGCAGTTCTTC; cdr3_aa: CASSFRSSTNEQFF
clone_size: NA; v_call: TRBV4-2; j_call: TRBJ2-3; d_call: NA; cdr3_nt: TGTGCCAGCAGCCAAGAAGAACCGGCAGCGATCACAGATACGCAGTATTTT; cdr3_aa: CASSQEEPAAITDTQYF
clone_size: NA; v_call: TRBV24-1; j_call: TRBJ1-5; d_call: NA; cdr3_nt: TGTGCCACCAGTCTGGGGTCCAATCAGCCCCAGCATTTT; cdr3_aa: CATSLGSNQPQHF
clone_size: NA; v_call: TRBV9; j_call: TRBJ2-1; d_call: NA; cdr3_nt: TGTGCCAGCAGCCCCGCCTGGACCTACAATGAGCAGTTCTTC; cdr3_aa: CASSPAWTYNEQFF
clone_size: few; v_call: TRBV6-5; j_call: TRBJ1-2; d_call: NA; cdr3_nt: TGTGCCAGCAGTTACTCGATCCAGGCTCGTAACTATGGCTACACCTTC; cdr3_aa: CASSYSIQARNYGYTF
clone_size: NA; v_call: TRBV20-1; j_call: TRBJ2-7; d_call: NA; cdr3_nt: TGCAGTGCTAGAGATCCTCGGAGTTACGAGCAGTACTTC; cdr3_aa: CSARDPRSYEQYF
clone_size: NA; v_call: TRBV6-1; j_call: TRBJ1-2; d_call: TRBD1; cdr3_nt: TGTGCCAGCAGTGCAGGACAGGAGAGTTTCTATGGCTACACCTTC; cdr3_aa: CASSAGQESFYGYTF
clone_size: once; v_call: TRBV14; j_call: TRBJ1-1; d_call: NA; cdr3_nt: TGTGCCAGCAGCCAAGGCAACAATCAAGGGGCTTTCTTT; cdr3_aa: CASSQGNNQGAFF
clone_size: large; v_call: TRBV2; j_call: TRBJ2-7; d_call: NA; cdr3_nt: TGTGCCAGCAGCGGAGGGGTCTCTTACGAGCAGTACTTC; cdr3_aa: CASSGGVSYEQYF
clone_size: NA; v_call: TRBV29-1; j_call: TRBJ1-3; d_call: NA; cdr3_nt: TGCAGCGTTTGGGGTCCCTCTGGAAACACCATATATTTT; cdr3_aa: CSVWGPSGNTIYF
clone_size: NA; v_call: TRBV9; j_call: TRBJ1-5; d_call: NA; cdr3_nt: TGTGCCAGCAGCGTAGGGGGAGGAGGGGCTCAGCCCCAGCATTTT; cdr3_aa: CASSVGGGGAQPQHF
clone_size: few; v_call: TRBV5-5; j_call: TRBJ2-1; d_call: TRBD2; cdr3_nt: TGTGCCAGCAGCTTGCGTCCTAGCGGACCCTACAATGAGCAGTTCTTC; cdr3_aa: CASSLRPSGPYNEQFF
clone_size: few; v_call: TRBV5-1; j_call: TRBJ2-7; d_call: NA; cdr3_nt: TGCGCCAGCAGCTTAGGGCGGGACACCTACGAGCAGTACTTC; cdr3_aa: CASSLGRDTYEQYF
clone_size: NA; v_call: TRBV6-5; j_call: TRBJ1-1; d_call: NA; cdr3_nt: TGTGCCAGCTGCCACAGGTGGAACACTGAAGCTTTCTTT; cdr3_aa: CASCHRWNTEAFF
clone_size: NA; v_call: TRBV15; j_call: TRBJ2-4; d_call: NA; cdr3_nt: TGTGCCACCAGCTCTCCCCCGGACACCTCTATAGCCAAAAACATTCAGTACTTC; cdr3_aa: CATSSPPDTSIAKNIQYF
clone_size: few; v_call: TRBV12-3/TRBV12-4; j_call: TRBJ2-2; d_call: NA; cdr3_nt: TGTGCCAGCAGCACCGGGAGCCCCGGGGAGCTGTTTTTT; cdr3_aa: CASSTGSPGELFF
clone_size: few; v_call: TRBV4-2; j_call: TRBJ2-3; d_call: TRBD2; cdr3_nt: TGTGCCAGCAGCCAGGGACTAGCGGGAGGGCCAAGCACAGATACGCAGTATTTT; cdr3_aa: CASSQGLAGGPSTDTQYF
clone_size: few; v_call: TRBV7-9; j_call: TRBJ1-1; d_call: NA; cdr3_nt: TGTGCCAGCAGCTCGTGGACGGAGAACACTGAAGCTTTCTTT; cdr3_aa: CASSSWTENTEAFF
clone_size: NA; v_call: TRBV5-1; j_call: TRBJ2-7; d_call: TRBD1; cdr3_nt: TGCGCCAGCAGCTCAATCTCGGGACAGAGCTCCTACGAGCAGTACTTC; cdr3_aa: CASSSISGQSSYEQYF
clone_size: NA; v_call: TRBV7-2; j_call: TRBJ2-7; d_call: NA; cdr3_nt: TGTGCCAGCAGCTTACGTGGCTACGAGCAGTACTTC; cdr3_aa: CASSLRGYEQYF
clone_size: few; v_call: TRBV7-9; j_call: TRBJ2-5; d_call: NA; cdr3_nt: TGTGCCAGCAGCGACAGTGGGGGTACTACCAGGGAGACCCAGTACTTC; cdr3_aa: CASSDSGGTTRETQYF
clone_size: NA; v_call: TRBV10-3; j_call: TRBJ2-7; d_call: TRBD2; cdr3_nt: TGTGCCATCGGGCCGGGGACAGCCGGGACTAGCGCCAACGAGCAGTACTTC; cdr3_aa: CAIGPGTAGTSANEQYF
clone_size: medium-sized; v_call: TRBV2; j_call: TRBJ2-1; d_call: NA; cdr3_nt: TGTGCCAGCAGGGGAGAGGGGTCCTACAATGAGCAGTTCTTC; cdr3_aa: CASRGEGSYNEQFF
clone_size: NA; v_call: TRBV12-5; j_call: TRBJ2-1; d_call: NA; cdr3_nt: TGTGCTAGTGGTCGTAGCGGTATGTTCAATGAGCAGTTCTTC; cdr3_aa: CASGRSGMFNEQFF
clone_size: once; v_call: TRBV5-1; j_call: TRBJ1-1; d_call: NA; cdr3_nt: TGCGCCAGCAGCTTGAGAGGGGGCACTGAAGCTTTCTTT; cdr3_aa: CASSLRGGTEAFF
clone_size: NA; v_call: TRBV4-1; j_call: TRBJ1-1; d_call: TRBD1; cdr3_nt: TGCGCCAGCAGCCAAGAGGACAGGGCCCGCACTGAAGCTTTCTTT; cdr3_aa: CASSQEDRARTEAFF
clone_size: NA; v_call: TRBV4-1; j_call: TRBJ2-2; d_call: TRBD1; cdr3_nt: TGCGCCAGCAGCCAATTGACAGGGGGTACCGGGGAGCTGTTTTTT; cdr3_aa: CASSQLTGGTGELFF